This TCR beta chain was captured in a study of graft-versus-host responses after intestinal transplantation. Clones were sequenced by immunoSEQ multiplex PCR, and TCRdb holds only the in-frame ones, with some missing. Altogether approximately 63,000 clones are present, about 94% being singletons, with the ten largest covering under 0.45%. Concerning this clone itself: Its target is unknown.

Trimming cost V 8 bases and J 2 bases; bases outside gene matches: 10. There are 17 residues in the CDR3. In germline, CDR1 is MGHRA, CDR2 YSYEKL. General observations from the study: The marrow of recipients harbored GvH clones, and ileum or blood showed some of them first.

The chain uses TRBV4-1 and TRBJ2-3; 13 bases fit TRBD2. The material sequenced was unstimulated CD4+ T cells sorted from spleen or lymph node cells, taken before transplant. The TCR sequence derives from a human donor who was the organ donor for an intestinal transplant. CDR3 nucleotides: TGCGCCAGCGCCCGGACTAGCGGGGGCCTCAACACAGATACGCAGTATTTT. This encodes CASARTSGGLNTDTQYF.